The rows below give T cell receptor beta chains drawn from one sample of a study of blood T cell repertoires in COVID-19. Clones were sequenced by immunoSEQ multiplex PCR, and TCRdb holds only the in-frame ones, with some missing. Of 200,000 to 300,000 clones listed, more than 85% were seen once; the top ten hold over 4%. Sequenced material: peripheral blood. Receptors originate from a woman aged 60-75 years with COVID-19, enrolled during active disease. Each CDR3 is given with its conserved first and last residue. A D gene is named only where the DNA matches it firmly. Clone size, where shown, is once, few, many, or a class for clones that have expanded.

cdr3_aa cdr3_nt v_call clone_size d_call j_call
CASREGTGDYTGELFF TGTGCCAGCAGGGAAGGGACAGGGGACTACACCGGGGAGCTGTTTTTT TRBV2 . TRBD1 TRBJ2-2
CASSLPPSETQYF TGCGCCAGCAGCCTCCCCCCTTCGGAGACCCAGTACTTC TRBV5-1 . . TRBJ2-5
CASRKGGRDTGELFF TGTGCCAGCAGGAAGGGAGGGCGGGACACCGGGGAGCTGTTTTTT TRBV13 . TRBD2 TRBJ2-2
CATSLGKSSDIQYF TGTGCCACCAGCCTCGGTAAGAGTTCGGACATTCAGTACTTC TRBV15 . . TRBJ2-4
CACDPGAGGEGGYTF TGTGCCTGCGACCCGGGGGCAGGGGGCGAGGGTGGCTACACCTTC TRBV30 . TRBD1 TRBJ1-2
CASSSGGEQYF TGTGCCAGCAGCTCAGGGGGGGAGCAGTACTTC TRBV14 once . TRBJ2-7
CASSSGQKNEKLFF TGCGCCAGCAGTTCGGGACAGAAGAATGAAAAACTGTTTTTT TRBV5-1 . TRBD1 TRBJ1-4
CASSIKTSPVRGLEQFF TGTGCCAGCAGTATCAAGACTAGCCCTGTGAGGGGGTTAGAGCAGTTCTTC TRBV27 . . TRBJ2-1
CASSEALNRRRGYTF TGTGCCAGCAGTGAAGCGCTTAACCGGAGACGGGGCTACACCTTC TRBV2 . . TRBJ1-2
CSASLSGSKTDTQYF TGCAGTGCTAGTCTTAGCGGGAGTAAGACAGATACGCAGTATTTT TRBV20-1 . TRBD2 TRBJ2-3
CASSSGTASYGYTF TGTGCCAGCAGCTCGGGGACAGCCTCCTATGGCTACACCTTC TRBV9 . TRBD1 TRBJ1-2
CASSQVANSPLHF TGTGCCAGCAGCCAAGTAGCTAATTCACCCCTCCACTTT TRBV14 . . TRBJ1-6
CASSQAEIAVNEQFF TGTGCCAGCAGCCAAGCGGAAATAGCGGTAAATGAGCAGTTCTTC TRBV14 . . TRBJ2-1
CASSLGRGSISPLHF TGTGCCAGCAGCTTAGGCAGGGGCAGCATTTCACCCCTCCACTTT TRBV5-6 few . TRBJ1-6
CASSYSRGRTEAFF TGTGCCAGCAGTTACAGCAGGGGAAGGACTGAAGCTTTCTTT TRBV6-5 . . TRBJ1-1
CASGQGRTNTEAFF TGTGCCTCAGGACAGGGTCGTACGAACACTGAAGCTTTCTTT TRBV30 . TRBD1 TRBJ1-1
CASSGLGAGVVAFF TGTGCCAGCAGTGGGCTCGGGGCAGGGGTGGTGGCTTTCTTT TRBV28 . . TRBJ1-1
CASSYRMSLAGEQFF TGTGCCAGCAGCTATCGAATGTCACTAGCGGGTGAGCAGTTCTTC TRBV11-2 . TRBD2 TRBJ2-1
CAWRGDRSSYEQYF TGTGCCTGGAGGGGGGACAGGTCCTCCTACGAGCAGTACTTC TRBV30 . TRBD1 TRBJ2-7
CAWGLGQLQETQYF TGTGCCTGGGGGCTGGGACAGTTACAAGAGACCCAGTACTTC TRBV30 . TRBD1 TRBJ2-5
CASSLFSGGSEGETQYF TGTGCCAGCAGTTTATTTTCAGGCGGGTCAGAAGGGGAGACCCAGTACTTC TRBV27 . . TRBJ2-5
CSASPRKFEAFF TGCAGTGCTAGTCCTAGGAAATTTGAAGCTTTCTTT TRBV20-1 once . TRBJ1-1
CASSPADRLNTEAFF TGTGCCAGCAGCCCCGCAGACAGGCTGAACACTGAAGCTTTCTTT TRBV5-8 . . TRBJ1-1
CSASLSAGRYNEQFF TGCAGTGCTAGTTTATCAGCGGGAAGGTACAATGAGCAGTTCTTC TRBV20-1 few TRBD2 TRBJ2-1
CASSYSTGGGYTEQFF TGTGCCAGCAGTTACTCGACAGGGGGAGGGTACACTGAGCAGTTCTTC TRBV6-5 . TRBD1 TRBJ2-1
CASSQSTSGGSYEQYF TGCGCCAGCAGCCAGTCGACTAGCGGGGGTTCCTACGAGCAGTACTTC TRBV4-3 . TRBD2 TRBJ2-7
CASSRVGTGVYEQYF TGTGCCAGCAGTAGGGTGGGGACAGGGGTCTACGAGCAGTACTTC TRBV6-2/TRBV6-3 . TRBD1 TRBJ2-7
CSVDRGSGYGYTF TGCAGCGTTGACAGGGGCAGCGGCTATGGCTACACCTTC TRBV29-1 . . TRBJ1-2
CASSLGGTVIDEQYF TGTGCCAGCAGTTTAGGAGGGACCGTCATAGACGAGCAGTACTTC TRBV28 . . TRBJ2-7
CATTSFVGGKISNEQFF TGTGCCACCACTTCCTTCGTGGGCGGGAAGATCAGCAATGAGCAGTTCTTC TRBV15 once . TRBJ2-1
CASSLGLAGGGSDTQYF TGTGCCAGCAGCTTAGGACTAGCGGGAGGAGGGTCAGATACGCAGTATTTT TRBV11-3 . TRBD2 TRBJ2-3
CASSLAGRRNQPQHF TGTGCCAGCAGTTTAGCAGGGAGGCGCAATCAGCCCCAGCATTTT TRBV27 . . TRBJ1-5
CASSQTPRELFF TGTGCCAGCAGCCAAACACCCCGGGAGCTGTTTTTT TRBV3-1/TRBV3-2 . . TRBJ2-2
CASSPRDRGHSEQYF TGTGCCAGCAGCCCAAGGGACAGGGGGCATAGCGAGCAGTACTTC TRBV11-1 . TRBD1 TRBJ2-7
CASSPWQSGRRTGELFF TGTGCCAGCAGCCCCTGGCAGAGCGGGAGGAGAACCGGGGAGCTGTTTTTT TRBV7-8 . TRBD2 TRBJ2-2
CASREQGAYYGYTF TGTGCCAGTAGAGAGCAGGGGGCTTACTATGGCTACACCTTC TRBV19 . TRBD1 TRBJ1-2
CSVEDGTSNLDEQFF TGCAGCGTTGAGGACGGGACTAGCAATCTCGATGAGCAGTTCTTC TRBV29-1 . TRBD2 TRBJ2-1
CASSPGGAYYNEQFF TGTGCCAGCAGCCCCGGGGGGGCATACTACAATGAGCAGTTCTTC TRBV25-1 . TRBD2 TRBJ2-1
CASSPGTGSYGYTF TGTGCCAGCAGCCCCGGGACAGGGAGTTATGGCTACACCTTC TRBV11-2 . TRBD1 TRBJ1-2
CASSPLGTGSSPLHF TGTGCCAGCAGTCCACTGGGGACAGGGAGTTCACCCCTCCACTTT TRBV6-5 . TRBD1 TRBJ1-6
CASSSSGLASPLHF TGTGCCAGCAGCTCGTCGGGGTTAGCTTCACCCCTCCACTTT TRBV7-3 . . TRBJ1-6
CASSLRKGGAEAFF TGTGCCAGCAGTTTGAGGAAAGGGGGAGCTGAAGCTTTCTTT TRBV28 . . TRBJ1-1
CASTASGVGLHEQYF TGCGCCAGCACTGCAAGCGGAGTAGGCCTCCACGAGCAGTACTTC TRBV5-1 . . TRBJ2-7
CASGYQKGRTREGNQLQHF TGTGCCAGCGGCTACCAAAAGGGCAGGACCAGGGAGGGCAATCAGCTCCAGCATTTT TRBV7-6 once . TRBJ1-5
CATSDLGDRETQYF TGTGCCACCAGTGATCTAGGGGACAGGGAGACCCAGTACTTC TRBV24-1 . TRBD1 TRBJ2-5
CASKPGLAADTQYF TGTGCCAGCAAACCCGGACTAGCGGCAGATACGCAGTATTTT TRBV28 once TRBD2 TRBJ2-3
CASSILGQGVNQPQHF TGTGCCAGTAGTATTTTGGGACAGGGGGTTAATCAGCCCCAGCATTTT TRBV19 . TRBD1 TRBJ1-5
CANLGQGQETQYF TGTGCCAACCTGGGACAGGGACAAGAGACCCAGTACTTC TRBV10-3 . TRBD1 TRBJ2-5